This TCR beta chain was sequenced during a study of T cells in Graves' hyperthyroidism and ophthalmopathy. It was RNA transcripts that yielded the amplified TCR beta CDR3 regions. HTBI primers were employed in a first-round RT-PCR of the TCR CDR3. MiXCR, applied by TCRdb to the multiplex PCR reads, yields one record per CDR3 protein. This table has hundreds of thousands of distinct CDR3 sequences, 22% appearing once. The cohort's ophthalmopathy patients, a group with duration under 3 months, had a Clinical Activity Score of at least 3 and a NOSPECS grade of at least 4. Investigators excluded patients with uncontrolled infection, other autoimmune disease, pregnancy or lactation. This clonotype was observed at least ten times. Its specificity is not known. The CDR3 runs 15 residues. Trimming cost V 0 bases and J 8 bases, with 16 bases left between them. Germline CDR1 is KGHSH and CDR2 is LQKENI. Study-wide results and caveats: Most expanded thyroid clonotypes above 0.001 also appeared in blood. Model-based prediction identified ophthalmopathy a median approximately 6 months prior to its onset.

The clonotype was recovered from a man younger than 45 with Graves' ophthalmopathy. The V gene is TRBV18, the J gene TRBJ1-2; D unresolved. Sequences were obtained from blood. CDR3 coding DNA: TGTGCCAGCTCACCACCGTCCGCGGCGATTCCCGGCTACACCTTC. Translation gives CASSPPSAAIPGYTF.